This T cell receptor (beta chain) originates from a study of a mutant IDH1 vaccine in newly diagnosed glioma. Turning to the study itself: The start of vaccination came 4-6 weeks after radiotherapy alone, or with temozolomide cycles. Week 35 held visit V12, while week 47 held visit V13.

General study findings and limits: Variations in leading peripheral T cell clonotypes appeared to have no connection with pseudoprogression.

Noted time point: week 47, end of study. Vaccination used 300 ug of mutant IDH1 20-mer peptide per dose, with topical imiquimod. Newly diagnosed WHO grade 3 or 4 IDH1-mutant, ATRX-lost astrocytomas were identified in the donors. This CDR3 contains 15 residues. V lost 2 bases to trimming and J lost 8 bases, with 15 bases between them. CDR1 and CDR2 (germline): MNHEY, SVGAGI. Method: immunoSEQ multiplex PCR; TCRdb's copy keeps in-frame clones and lacks some. The data hold approximately 58,000 clones, with around 83% observed a single time. Concerning this clone itself: What it binds is not known.

The J gene is TRBJ1-4, the V gene TRBV6-5; maybe TRBD1 (5 bases). This clonotype was sampled from a man aged 30 to 39 with glioma. Here the sequenced sample was PBMCs, taken from a glioma patient whose treatment included an IDH1 peptide vaccine. In DNA, the CDR3 is TGTGCCAGCAGTTACCGTCGACATGGGGGGGAAAAACTGTTTTTT. Amino acids: CASSYRRHGGEKLFF.